Listed below are T cell receptor beta chains from one sample, sequenced in a study of cytomegalovirus exposure and HLA in healthy donors. Profiled with immunoSEQ multiplex PCR; TCRdb holds only in-frame clones, not every one. The sample lists some 160,000 clones, less than 9.5% occurring once. The sample consisted of PBMCs. The receptors derive from a male donor in good health and CMV-seronegative. Both conserved end residues are trimmed from each CDR3.

j_gene: TRBJ1-2; v_gene: TRBV7-9; CDR3aa: ASSLTGGYGYT
j_gene: TRBJ1-1; v_gene: TRBV15; CDR3aa: ATSSPGGQAF
j_gene: TRBJ2-7; v_gene: TRBV28; CDR3aa: ASSDRQDTYEQY
j_gene: TRBJ1-1; v_gene: TRBV7-6; CDR3aa: ASSSRSAGATRDTEAF
j_gene: TRBJ1-1; v_gene: TRBV7-3; CDR3aa: ASSSYDRVGEAF
j_gene: TRBJ1-5; v_gene: TRBV30; CDR3aa: AWSAGPNQPQH
j_gene: TRBJ2-1; v_gene: TRBV4-3; CDR3aa: ASSQVQVSSYNEQF
j_gene: TRBJ2-1; v_gene: TRBV5-4; CDR3aa: ASSTERSYNEQF
j_gene: TRBJ2-7; v_gene: TRBV7-9; CDR3aa: ASRGQGLDEQY
j_gene: TRBJ2-2; v_gene: TRBV7-2; CDR3aa: ASRSGGASTGELF
j_gene: TRBJ1-5; v_gene: TRBV6-5; CDR3aa: ASSPGQTSNQPQH
j_gene: TRBJ1-2; v_gene: TRBV6-4; CDR3aa: ASSDIRVYT
j_gene: TRBJ2-7; v_gene: TRBV9; CDR3aa: ASSARQGYEQY
j_gene: TRBJ2-7; v_gene: TRBV5-6; CDR3aa: ASSLSGGLSYEQY
j_gene: TRBJ2-7; v_gene: TRBV28; CDR3aa: ASRNAGLASYEQY
j_gene: .; v_gene: TRBV4-2; CDR3aa: ASSPLGQSYEQY
j_gene: TRBJ1-2; v_gene: TRBV7-2; CDR3aa: ASSLDRYGYT
j_gene: TRBJ2-1; v_gene: TRBV28; CDR3aa: ASSYLGLYNEQF
j_gene: TRBJ2-5; v_gene: TRBV5-1; CDR3aa: ASSLEHGLALETQY
j_gene: TRBJ2-1; v_gene: TRBV19; CDR3aa: ASSSPVTHLGEQF
j_gene: TRBJ2-7; v_gene: TRBV28; CDR3aa: ASSFPGLQAYEQY
j_gene: TRBJ1-4; v_gene: TRBV23-1; CDR3aa: ASNLQGVNEKLF
j_gene: TRBJ1-2; v_gene: TRBV6-4; CDR3aa: ASRGPQGRYGYT
j_gene: TRBJ2-2; v_gene: TRBV30; CDR3aa: AWRGQFTGELF
j_gene: TRBJ2-5; v_gene: TRBV2; CDR3aa: ASTIQGIQETQY
j_gene: TRBJ1-2; v_gene: TRBV28; CDR3aa: ASSRRDRGYGYT
j_gene: TRBJ2-7; v_gene: TRBV9; CDR3aa: ASSSGSGTYEQY
j_gene: TRBJ2-3; v_gene: TRBV4-1; CDR3aa: ASSQGGPYTQY
j_gene: TRBJ2-7; v_gene: TRBV2; CDR3aa: ASSVRQGVSYEQY
j_gene: TRBJ2-7; v_gene: TRBV20-1; CDR3aa: SALDFEQY
j_gene: TRBJ2-7; v_gene: TRBV7-9; CDR3aa: ASSHLGQPEYEQY
j_gene: TRBJ2-1; v_gene: TRBV4-3; CDR3aa: ASSQESSGRGEQF
j_gene: TRBJ2-7; v_gene: TRBV5-1; CDR3aa: ASSLVPGAYEQY
j_gene: TRBJ2-7; v_gene: TRBV27; CDR3aa: ASSLSGGIPYEQY
j_gene: TRBJ2-2; v_gene: TRBV5-1; CDR3aa: ASSSGQVSSGELF
j_gene: TRBJ1-2; v_gene: TRBV30; CDR3aa: AWSVDTGQYGYT
j_gene: TRBJ1-1; v_gene: TRBV4-1; CDR3aa: ASSGWGGEMNTEAF
j_gene: TRBJ1-5; v_gene: TRBV7-9; CDR3aa: ASSLGTEGPQH
j_gene: TRBJ2-5; v_gene: TRBV11-1; CDR3aa: ASSSRRPRETQY
j_gene: TRBJ2-2; v_gene: TRBV7-9; CDR3aa: ASRVGAVNTGELF
j_gene: TRBJ2-3; v_gene: TRBV9; CDR3aa: ASSVDRRAGGDTQY
j_gene: .; v_gene: TRBV4-3; CDR3aa: ASSQDWGVYEQY
j_gene: TRBJ1-1; v_gene: TRBV4-2; CDR3aa: ASSQVTGNTEAF
j_gene: TRBJ2-1; v_gene: TRBV5-8; CDR3aa: ASSLTSPINEQF
j_gene: TRBJ2-7; v_gene: TRBV9; CDR3aa: ASSVGSGGAYEQY
j_gene: TRBJ1-3; v_gene: TRBV6-5; CDR3aa: ASSYGQGTGNTIY
j_gene: TRBJ2-7; v_gene: TRBV6-6; CDR3aa: ASSHEGLLESQY
j_gene: TRBJ2-5; v_gene: TRBV5-1; CDR3aa: ASSPGTSGTLLETQY
j_gene: TRBJ2-5; v_gene: TRBV2; CDR3aa: ASSIGGREALKETQY
j_gene: TRBJ2-7; v_gene: TRBV7-9; CDR3aa: ASSPVGAYEQY